This passage covers 27 T cell receptor beta chains from one sample sequenced in a study of blood T cell repertoires in COVID-19. Sequenced by immunoSEQ multiplex PCR; TCRdb stores in-frame clones only, minus some. The sample has around 200,000 clones; about nine tenths are singletons. Sequences were obtained from PBMCs or T cells enriched from blood (not recorded which). These TCRs come from a man in his late teens or twenties with acute COVID-19.

V usage is TRBV14 and J usage is TRBJ2-1; 9 bases line up with TRBD2. The V gene end was trimmed by 4 bases and the J gene end by 0 bases; junction bases not matched to a gene: 4. This CDR3 region has 16 residues. The germline CDR1 and CDR2 sequences are SGHDN and FVKESK. The CDR3 loop reads CASSRSGGVSYNEQFF. As DNA, the CDR3 is TGTGCCAGCAGCCGTAGCGGGGGAGTCTCCTACAATGAGCAGTTCTTC.

The CDR3 nucleotides read TGTGCCAGCAGCATTCAACTAGCGGGAGTGAACGAGCAGTACTTC. Protein: CASSIQLAGVNEQYF. This chain uses TRBV7-9 with TRBJ2-7, with TRBD2 matching over 11 bases. The CDR3 is 15 residues long. Looked up from germline, CDR1 is SEHNR and CDR2 is FQNEAQ (reference sequence). Trimming took 5 bases from V and 5 from J; bases not matched to a gene: 8.

The chain joins TRBV27 to TRBJ2-3; possible D gene TRBD1, 5 bases. The CDR3 totals 14 residues. Looked up from germline, CDR1 is MNHEY and CDR2 is SMNVEV (reference sequence). Trimming took off 4 bases at V and 0 bases at J, with 8 bases between the two ends. The CDR3 spells CASSYGQSTDTQYF. CDR3 sequence (DNA): TGTGCCAGCAGTTACGGACAAAGCACAGATACGCAGTATTTT.

The gene calls are TRBV19 and TRBJ2-3, with 8 bases fitting TRBD1. V shed 6 bases, J shed 4 bases, and the junction held 9 bases outside the gene matches. The CDR3 consists of 15 residues. Germline V gene sequence: CDR1 LNHDA, CDR2 SQIVND (reference sequence). In DNA, the CDR3 is TGTGCCAGTAGGAATCCGGGACAGGTAGCAGATACGCAGTATTTT. Translation: CASRNPGQVADTQYF.

This clone has only a few counts. The CDR3 DNA sequence: TGTGCCATCAGTCCGGACAGGGCCGAACAGCCCCAGCATTTT. It translates to CAISPDRAEQPQHF. The chain joins TRBV10-3 to TRBJ1-5; TRBD1 matches 8 bases. The germline gives CDR1 ENHRY, CDR2 SYGVKD. V was clipped by 5 bases and J by 7 bases; unmatched bases: 7. The CDR3 runs 14 residues.

The chain is built from TRBV7-9 and TRBJ2-1; the match to TRBD2 covers 7 bases. The germline V gene encodes CDR1 SEHNR and CDR2 FQNEAQ (reference sequence). CDR3 length equals 15 residues. V lost 5 bases and J lost 0; bases outside the gene matches: 4. The CDR3 spells CASSPSGISYNEQFF. The CDR3 DNA reads as TGTGCCAGCAGCCCCAGCGGGATCTCCTACAATGAGCAGTTCTTC.

The chain joins TRBV6-6 to TRBJ2-5; D remains ambiguous. The germline V gene has CDR1 MNHNY and CDR2 SVGAGI (reference sequence). This CDR3 region has 13 residues. V gave up 6 bases and J gave up 3 bases, with 11 bases separating them. CDR3 in amino acids: CASRLDQEETQYF. The CDR3 bases are TGTGCCAGCAGACTCGATCAAGAAGAGACCCAGTACTTC.

This clone was detected only once. This chain uses TRBV6-5 with TRBJ1-2, with 8 nucleotides matching TRBD1. The ends lost 8 bases at V and 3 bases at J; junction bases unmatched: 8. The CDR3 sequence is 14 residues long. CDR1 is MNHEY and CDR2 is SVGAGI in the germline V gene. The CDR3, as DNA: TGTGCCAGCTCGGACAGGGATCGGGACTATGGCTACACCTTC. As protein: CASSDRDRDYGYTF.

The chain is built from TRBV4-1 and TRBJ2-5, with TRBD2 matching over 10 bases. The CDR3 contains 17 residues. The junction had 5 bases not matched to a gene; V was cut back by 0 bases and J by 1 base. From germline, CDR1 is MGHRA and CDR2 YSYEKL. CDR3 protein: CASSQEPSGSFQETQYF. The CDR3, as DNA: TGCGCCAGCAGCCAAGAACCTAGCGGGAGCTTCCAAGAGACCCAGTACTTC.

V gene TRBV5-1 combines with J gene TRBJ1-1; 9 bases align to TRBD1. Germline V gives CDR1 SGHRS, CDR2 YFSETQ. The ends lost 3 bases at V and 5 bases at J; junction bases unmatched: 5. This CDR3 is built from 14 residues. The CDR3 DNA is TGCGCCAGCAGCTCACAGGGGGCGAGAACTGAAGCTTTCTTT. As protein: CASSSQGARTEAFF.

The chain uses TRBV25-1 and TRBJ2-7; D unresolved. With 3 bases removed from V and 2 bases from J, the gap between germline ends came to 14 bases. Germline loops: CDR1 MGHDK, CDR2 SYGVNS. The CDR3 covers 15 residues. The CDR3 loop reads CASSESSEFTYEQYF. The CDR3 DNA is TGTGCCAGCAGTGAGTCCAGTGAATTTACCTACGAGCAGTACTTC.

The chain combines TRBV9 with TRBJ2-7; 10 nucleotides line up with TRBD2. Germline CDR1 is SGDLS and CDR2 is YYNGEE. With V trimmed by 0 bases and J by 2 bases, 5 bases remained unmatched. The CDR3 extends over 16 amino acids. Here the CDR3 reads CASSVDGTSDAYEQYF. The CDR3 nucleotides are TGTGCCAGCAGCGTAGACGGGACTAGCGACGCCTACGAGCAGTACTTC. The entire variable domain, with the rest obtained from reference TRBV9 and TRBJ2-7, is as follows: DSGVTQTPKHLITATGQRVTLRCSPRSGDLSVYWYQQSLDQGLQFLIQYYNGEERAKGNILERFSAQQFPDLHSELNLSSLELGDSALYFCASSVDGTSDAYEQYFGPGTRLTVT.

The rearrangement uses TRBV9 and TRBJ2-1; 11 nucleotides align to TRBD2. Germline V gene data show CDR1 as SGDLS and CDR2 as YYNGEE. Trimming removed 3 bases from V and 0 bases from J; junction bases left unmatched: 11. This CDR3 is built from 19 residues. CDR3 bases: TGTGCCAGCAGCGGCAGGGCTAGCGGGAGGTCCAGCTCCTACAATGAGCAGTTCTTC. The encoded protein is CASSGRASGRSSSYNEQFF.

The J gene is TRBJ2-3, the V gene TRBV7-8; a weak D match, TRBD2 (5 bases). The germline gives CDR1 SGHVS, CDR2 FQNEAQ. CDR3 length: 15 amino acids. V was cut by 7 bases and J by 4 bases, with 18 bases left in between. CDR3 sequence: CASKTSGGDPDTQYF. CDR3 nucleotide sequence: TGTGCCAGCAAGACATCCGGAGGTGACCCAGATACGCAGTATTTT.

The chain combines TRBV28 with TRBJ2-1; a possible D gene is TRBD2 (6 bases). Germline V CDR1 and CDR2: MDHEN, SYDVKM. V gave up 3 bases and J gave up 2 bases, with 11 bases separating them. This CDR3 spans 15 amino acids. CDR3 coding DNA: TGTGCCAGCAGTTTGTCGGGGGAGGCCTACAATGAGCAGTTCTTC. Protein: CASSLSGEAYNEQFF.

The rearrangement links TRBV5-4 to TRBJ2-7; 15 positions agree with TRBD2. Germline loops: CDR1 SGHNT, CDR2 YYREEE (reference sequence). The ends lost 3 bases at V and 4 bases at J; junction bases unmatched: 8. The CDR3 runs to 17 residues. The CDR3 DNA sequence: TGTGCCAGCAGCTCCGGAGGACTAGCGGGAGGGCCGTACGAGCAGTACTTC. Protein sequence: CASSSGGLAGGPYEQYF.

In this sample, this clone turned up once. The rearrangement joins TRBV4-1 to TRBJ2-7, with TRBD2 identical over 7 bases. The V and J ends lost 1 base and 5 bases, in that order; junction bases with no gene match: 14. Germline V gene lookup returns CDR1 MGHRA and CDR2 YSYEKL. The CDR3 spans 17 residues. CDR3 region: CASSQVVGGGPFNEQYF. The DNA of the CDR3 is TGCGCCAGCAGCCAAGTCGTGGGGGGAGGGCCTTTCAACGAGCAGTACTTC.

The rearrangement joins TRBV3-1 (or the pseudogene TRBV3-2) to TRBJ2-7; D is ambiguous. Germline V lookup: CDR1 LGHDT, CDR2 YNNKEL (reference sequence). This CDR3 is 13 amino acids long. V was cut by 0 bases and J by 3 bases, with 6 bases left in between. The CDR3 nucleotides read TGTGCCAGCAGCCAAGAACCCAGCTACGAGCAGTACTTC. Translation: CASSQEPSYEQYF.

The chain links TRBV4-3 to TRBJ2-2, with 14 bases fitting TRBD2. Losses at the gene ends were 0 bases for V and 3 bases for J; bases not matched to a gene: 9. The CDR3 totals 20 residues. From germline, CDR1 is LGHNA and CDR2 YSLEER. The CDR3 bases are TGCGCCAGCAGCCAAGACCAATCAGGGACTAGCGGGAGATACACCGGGGAGCTGTTTTTT. Translation: CASSQDQSGTSGRYTGELFF.

The V and J genes are TRBV6-5 and TRBJ1-1, with TRBD1 identical over 9 bases. Germline trimming cut 6 bases from V and 1 base from J; bases unmatched to any gene: 6. Germline CDR1 is MNHEY and CDR2 is SVGAGI. This CDR3 comprises 15 residues. The CDR3 region is CASRPGTGTNTEAFF. The CDR3 DNA is TGTGCCAGCAGGCCGGGGACAGGGACGAACACTGAAGCTTTCTTT.

The chain carries TRBV9 and TRBJ1-4; D is perhaps TRBD1 (5 bases). The V end lost 3 bases, the J end lost 1 base, and 7 bases lay between the germline ends. The V gene's germline CDR1 is SGDLS and CDR2 YYNGEE. The CDR3 is 14 amino acids. CDR3 sequence (DNA): TGTGCCAGCAGCGAGACAGTAACTAATGAAAAACTGTTTTTT. Translating it yields CASSETVTNEKLFF.

The rearrangement links TRBV6-1 to TRBJ1-6, with D unclear. CDR1 is MNHNS and CDR2 is SASEGT in the germline V gene. Trimming stripped 3 bases from V and 10 bases from J, with 13 bases between. The CDR3 is 14 amino acids. DNA of the CDR3: TGTGCCAGCAGTGAGAGCACGAGGGTCTCACCCCTCCACTTT. This sequence encodes CASSESTRVSPLHF.

This chain uses TRBV7-9 with TRBJ1-2; D is unresolved. The CDR3 covers 15 residues. With 0 bases removed from V and 3 bases from J, the gap between germline ends came to 11 bases. Germline V gene sequence: CDR1 SEHNR, CDR2 FQNEAQ (reference sequence). CDR3 DNA: TGTGCCAGCAGCTTAGCGCAGCCCGGGGACTATGGCTACACCTTC. This codes for CASSLAQPGDYGYTF.

The chain carries TRBV4-2 and TRBJ2-1, with a possible D match to TRBD2 (7 bases). The germline V gene encodes CDR1 LGHNA and CDR2 YNFKEQ. This CDR3 region has 15 residues. With 2 bases removed from V and 6 bases from J, the gap between germline ends came to 14 bases. The CDR3: CASSQIEGGGNEQFF. In nucleotides, the CDR3 is TGTGCCAGCAGCCAAATAGAGGGGGGGGGCAATGAGCAGTTCTTC.

The genes are TRBV27 and TRBJ2-3; the D gene is possibly TRBD2 (6 bases). The CDR3 consists of 17 residues. CDR1 is MNHEY and CDR2 is SMNVEV in the germline V gene (reference sequence). V was shortened by 3 bases and J by 0 bases, with 16 bases between the two germline ends. The CDR3 reads CASSLVRGATSTDTQYF. In DNA, the CDR3 is TGTGCCAGCAGTTTGGTTCGCGGGGCAACTAGCACAGATACGCAGTATTTT.

The gene calls are TRBV2 and TRBJ1-2, with TRBD1 identical over 8 bases. Unmatched junction bases numbered 6, after V lost 10 bases and J lost 2 bases. Germline V lookup: CDR1 SNHLY, CDR2 FYNNEI. The CDR3 has 13 residues. The CDR3 region has the DNA TGTGCCACCTTGGGACAGGAAAACTATGGCTACACCTTC. Amino acid sequence: CATLGQENYGYTF.

In its sample, this clone was seen a few times. Other DNA sequences in this sample translate to the same CDR3. V gene TRBV29-1 combines with J gene TRBJ2-5; 10 bases fit TRBD2. The trim removed 4 bases at V and 5 bases at J, leaving 4 bases unmatched. Germline CDR1 is SQVTM and CDR2 is ANQGSEA. The CDR3 runs to 13 residues. CDR3 loop: CSVGLAGAETQYF. CDR3 DNA sequence: TGCAGCGTTGGACTAGCGGGTGCGGAGACCCAGTACTTC.